One sample yielded the 9 T cell receptor beta chains listed below, sequenced in a study of technical replicates of blood from a few donors. The data were produced by immunoSEQ multiplex PCR, yet TCRdb's version contains in-frame clones alone and is incomplete. This table holds tens of thousands of clones, around 97% found once. Input material: T cells isolated from PBMCs. Source of these receptors: a human donor in good health.

J is TRBJ2-7 and V is TRBV27; D is undetermined. The V end lost 6 bases, the J end lost 4 bases, and 16 bases lay between the germline ends. Germline values: CDR1 MNHEY, CDR2 SMNVEV (reference sequence). The CDR3 totals 14 residues. The CDR3: CASSPRSRVYEQYF. Written as DNA, the CDR3 is TGTGCCAGCAGCCCAAGATCACGGGTGTACGAGCAGTACTTC.

As concerns this clone: The junction departs from the called germline gene at one end, perhaps through a read error. The chain employs TRBV5-1 and TRBJ2-3; no clear D gene. The germline V gene encodes CDR1 SGHRS and CDR2 YFSETQ. CDR3 length equals 15 residues. The CDR3 region is CASSLLPDVTDTQCF. CDR3 nucleotides: TGCGCCAGCAGCCTCTTACCCGACGTTACAGATACGCAGTGTTTT.

The rearrangement links TRBV5-6 to TRBJ2-1; possibly TRBD2 for D (6 bases). CDR3 length: 16 amino acids. The germline V gene encodes CDR1 SGHDT and CDR2 YYEEEE. Trimming took off 5 bases at V and 5 bases at J, with 20 bases between the two ends. The CDR3 bases are TGTGCCAGCAGGATTTACGGGACTCCGTCGCACAATGAGCAGTTCTTC. It encodes CASRIYGTPSHNEQFF.

The V gene is TRBV4-1, the J gene TRBJ2-1, with D tentatively TRBD2 (6 bases). The ends were cut back, 4 bases at V and 9 bases at J, with 16 bases in the middle. The germline gives CDR1 MGHRA, CDR2 YSYEKL. The CDR3 is made up of 14 amino acids. CDR3 coding DNA: TGCGCCAGCAGCCCCTCACCGGGAGAAGGTGAGCAGTTCTTC. Translation: CASSPSPGEGEQFF.

The V gene is TRBV7-8, the J gene TRBJ2-7; 10 positions agree with TRBD2. This CDR3 is built from 20 residues. The V gene's germline CDR1 is SGHVS and CDR2 FQNEAQ. Losses at the gene ends were 1 base for V and 1 base for J; bases not matched to a gene: 16. CDR3 sequence (DNA): TGTGCCAGCAGCTTAGAGTTCACTAGCGGGGATATTGTGATGTCCTACGAGCAGTACTTC. Its protein is CASSLEFTSGDIVMSYEQYF.

The V and J genes are TRBV6-5 and TRBJ2-7; D uncertain. The ends were cut back, 5 bases at V and 0 bases at J, with 8 bases in the middle. The CDR3 is made up of 13 amino acids. CDR1 and CDR2 (germline): MNHEY, SVGAGI. CDR3 sequence (DNA): TGTGCCAGCAGTACGGTGTACTCCTACGAGCAGTACTTC. Translation gives CASSTVYSYEQYF.

The chain has TRBV5-8 and TRBJ2-5; 8 nucleotides match TRBD2. CDR3 length: 15 residues. With 0 bases clipped from V and 4 bases from J, the junction kept 5 bases outside the gene matches. Germline assignment: CDR1 SGHTS and CDR2 YDEGEE. The CDR3 reads CASSLAKAGGETQYF. CDR3 DNA sequence: TGTGCCAGCAGCTTGGCTAAGGCGGGAGGAGAGACCCAGTACTTC.

The count of this clone is one. The gene calls are TRBV5-1 and TRBJ2-3, with 10 bases matching TRBD2. The CDR3 runs 15 residues. With V trimmed by 2 bases and J by 0 bases, 0 bases remained unmatched. Per the germline V gene, CDR1 is SGHRS and CDR2 is YFSETQ. The CDR3 DNA is TGCGCCAGCAGCTTACTAGCGGGGAGCACAGATACGCAGTATTTT. Translated, it gives CASSLLAGSTDTQYF.

The chain is built from TRBV7-9 and TRBJ1-2, with 9 bases matching TRBD1. In germline, CDR1 is SEHNR, CDR2 FQNEAQ (reference sequence). The length of the CDR3 is 14 residues. Trimming cost V 5 bases and J 4 bases; bases outside gene matches: 5. Written as DNA, the CDR3 is TGTGCCAGCAGCCATGGGGACAGGGTCTATGGCTACACCTTC. This sequence encodes CASSHGDRVYGYTF.